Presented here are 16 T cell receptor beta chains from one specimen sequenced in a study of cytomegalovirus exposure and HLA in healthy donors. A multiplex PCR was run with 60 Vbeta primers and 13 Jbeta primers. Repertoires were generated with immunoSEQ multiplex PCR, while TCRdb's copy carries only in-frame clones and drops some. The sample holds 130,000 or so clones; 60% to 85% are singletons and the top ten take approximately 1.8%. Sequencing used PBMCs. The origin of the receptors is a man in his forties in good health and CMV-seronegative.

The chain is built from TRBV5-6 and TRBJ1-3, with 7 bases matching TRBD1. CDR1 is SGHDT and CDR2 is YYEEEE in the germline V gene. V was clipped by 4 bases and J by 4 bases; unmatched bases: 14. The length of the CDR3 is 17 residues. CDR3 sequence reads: CASSPLLSTGSGNTIYF. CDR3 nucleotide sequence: TGTGCCAGCAGCCCGTTACTCTCGACAGGGTCGGGAAACACCATATATTTT.

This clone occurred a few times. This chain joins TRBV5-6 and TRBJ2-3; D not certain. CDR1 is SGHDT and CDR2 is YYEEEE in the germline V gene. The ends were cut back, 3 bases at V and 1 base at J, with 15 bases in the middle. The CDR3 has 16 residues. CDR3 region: CASSSSDALGTDTQYF. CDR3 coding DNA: TGTGCCAGCAGCTCAAGTGACGCTCTAGGCACAGATACGCAGTATTTT. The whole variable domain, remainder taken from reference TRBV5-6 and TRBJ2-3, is DAGVTQSPTHLIKTRGQQVTLRCSPKSGHDTVSWYQQALGQGPQFIFQYYEEEERQRGNFPDRFSGHQFPNYSSELNVNALLLGDSALYLCASSSSDALGTDTQYFGPGTRLTVL.

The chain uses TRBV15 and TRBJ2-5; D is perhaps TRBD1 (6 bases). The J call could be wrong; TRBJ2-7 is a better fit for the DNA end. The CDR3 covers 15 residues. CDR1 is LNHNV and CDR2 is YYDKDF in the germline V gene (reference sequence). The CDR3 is CATSRESTGKYEQYF. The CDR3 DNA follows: TGTGCCACCAGCAGAGAGAGTACAGGGAAATACGAGCAGTACTTC.

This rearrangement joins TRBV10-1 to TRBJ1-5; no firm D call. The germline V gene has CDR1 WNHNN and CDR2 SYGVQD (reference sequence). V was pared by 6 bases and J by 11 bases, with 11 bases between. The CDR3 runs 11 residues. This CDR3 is CASRRKSSQHF. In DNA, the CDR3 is TGCGCCAGCAGGAGGAAAAGCTCCCAGCATTTT.

The DNA for the CDR3 is TGTGCCAGCAGCTTAGCGGGAGATGGCACAGATACGCAGTATTTT. It encodes CASSLAGDGTDTQYF. J is TRBJ2-3 and V is TRBV6-4, with 9 nucleotides matching TRBD2. With V trimmed by 6 bases and J by 1 base, 5 bases remained unmatched. CDR1 and CDR2 from the germline V gene are MRHNA and SNTAGT. This CDR3 is built from 15 residues.

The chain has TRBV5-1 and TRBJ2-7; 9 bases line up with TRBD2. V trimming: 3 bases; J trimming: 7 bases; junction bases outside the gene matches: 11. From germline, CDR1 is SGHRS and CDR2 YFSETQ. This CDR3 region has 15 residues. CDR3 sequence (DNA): TGCGCCAGCAGCTCGGGACTAGCAACAACCAGGGAGCAGTACTTC. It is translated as CASSSGLATTREQYF.

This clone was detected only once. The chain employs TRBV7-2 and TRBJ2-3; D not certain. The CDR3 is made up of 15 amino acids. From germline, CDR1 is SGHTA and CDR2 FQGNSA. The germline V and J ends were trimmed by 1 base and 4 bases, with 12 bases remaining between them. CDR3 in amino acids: CASSLGGSLPDTQYF. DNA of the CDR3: TGTGCCAGCAGCTTAGGTGGTAGTCTCCCAGATACGCAGTATTTT.

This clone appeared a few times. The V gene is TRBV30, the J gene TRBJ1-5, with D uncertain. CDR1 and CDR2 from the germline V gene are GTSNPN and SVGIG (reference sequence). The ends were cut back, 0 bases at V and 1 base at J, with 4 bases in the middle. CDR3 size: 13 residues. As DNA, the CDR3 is TGTGCCTGGAGTGTACTCAGCAATCAGCCCCAGCATTTT. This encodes CAWSVLSNQPQHF.

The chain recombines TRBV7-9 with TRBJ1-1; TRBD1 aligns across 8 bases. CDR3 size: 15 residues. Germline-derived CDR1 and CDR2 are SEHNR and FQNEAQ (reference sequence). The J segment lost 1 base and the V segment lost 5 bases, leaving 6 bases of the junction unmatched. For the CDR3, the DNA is TGTGCCAGCAGCCTCGGACAGGGTGGGAACACTGAAGCTTTCTTT. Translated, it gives CASSLGQGGNTEAFF.

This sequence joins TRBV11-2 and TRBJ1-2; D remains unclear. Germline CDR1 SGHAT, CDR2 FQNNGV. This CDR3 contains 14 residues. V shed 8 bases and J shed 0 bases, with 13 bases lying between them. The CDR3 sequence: CASRASGSNYGYTF. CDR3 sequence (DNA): TGTGCCAGCCGGGCCTCGGGGTCTAACTATGGCTACACCTTC.

CDR3 sequence reads: CASSLGGGSSNEQYF. The CDR3 DNA sequence: TGTGCCAGCAGCTTAGGGGGGGGTTCTAGCAACGAGCAGTACTTC. This sequence joins TRBV7-6 and TRBJ2-7, with 7 nucleotides matching TRBD2. The CDR3 consists of 15 residues. Germline V gives CDR1 SGHVS, CDR2 FNYEAQ. Germline trimming cut 1 base from V and 5 bases from J; bases unmatched to any gene: 8.

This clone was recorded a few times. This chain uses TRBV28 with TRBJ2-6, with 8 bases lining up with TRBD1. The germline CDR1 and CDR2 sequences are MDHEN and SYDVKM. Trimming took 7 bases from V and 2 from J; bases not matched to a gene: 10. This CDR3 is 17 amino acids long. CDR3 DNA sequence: TGTGCCAGCACCTTGGGGACAGGCCCCCCTGGGGCCAACGTCCTGACTTTC. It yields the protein CASTLGTGPPGANVLTF.

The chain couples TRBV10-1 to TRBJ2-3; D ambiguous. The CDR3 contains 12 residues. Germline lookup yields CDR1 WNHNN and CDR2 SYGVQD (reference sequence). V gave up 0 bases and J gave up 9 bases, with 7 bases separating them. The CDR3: CASSESTATQYF. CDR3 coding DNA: TGCGCCAGCAGTGAGTCAACAGCCACGCAGTATTTT.

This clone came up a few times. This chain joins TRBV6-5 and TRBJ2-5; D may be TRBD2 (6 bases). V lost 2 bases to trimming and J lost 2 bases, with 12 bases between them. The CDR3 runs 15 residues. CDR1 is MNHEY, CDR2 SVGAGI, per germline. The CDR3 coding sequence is TGTGCCAGCAGTTACGGGTCTAGCGCACAAGAGACCCAGTACTTC. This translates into CASSYGSSAQETQYF.

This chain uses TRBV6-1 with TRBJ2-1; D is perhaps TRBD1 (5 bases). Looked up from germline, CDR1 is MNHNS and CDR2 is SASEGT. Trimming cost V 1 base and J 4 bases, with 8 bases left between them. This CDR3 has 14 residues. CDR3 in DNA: TGTGCCAGCAGTGAAGGCAACAGGTACAATGAGCAGTTCTTC. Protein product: CASSEGNRYNEQFF.

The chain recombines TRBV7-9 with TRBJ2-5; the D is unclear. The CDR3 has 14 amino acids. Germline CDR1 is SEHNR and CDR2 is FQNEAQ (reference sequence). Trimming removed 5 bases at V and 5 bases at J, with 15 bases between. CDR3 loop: CASSLDGFVETQYF. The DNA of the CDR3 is TGTGCCAGCAGCCTAGATGGCTTCGTTGAGACCCAGTACTTC. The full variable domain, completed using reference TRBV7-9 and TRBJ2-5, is DTGVSQNPRHKITKRGQNVTFRCDPISEHNRLYWYRQTLGQGPEFLTYFQNEAQLEKSRLLSDRFSAERPKGSFSTLEIQRTEQGDSAMYLCASSLDGFVETQYFGPGTRLLVL.